This T cell receptor beta chain was obtained from a study of spatial heterogeneity in lung cancer. Study at large: Counts of TCR transcripts in tumor regions correlated strongly with a matched bulk RNA-seq T cell module score.

The time point here: sample taken at primary tumor resection. Patients with untreated early-stage non-small cell lung cancer, numbering some 72, were the donors. Researchers sequenced whole RNA taken from tumor, nontumor lung or frozen PBMC without sorting. Overall study results and limits: Tallies of expanded TCRs, which were sorted into ubiquitous and regional groups, correlated with counts of ubiquitous and regional nonsynonymous mutations, respectively. Tumoral mutation counts were tracked by counts of expanded intratumoral alpha and beta TCRs.

This clonotype counts as medium-sized. Its antigen remains unidentified. One entry per CDR3 protein, called by TCRdb with MiXCR from the 5' RACE reads. The profile shows fewer than 20,000 distinct CDR3 sequences, 5.5% to 8.5% of them singletons. The CDR3 contains 14 residues. The germline V and J ends were trimmed by 2 bases and 0 bases, with 8 bases remaining between them. The germline CDR1 and CDR2 sequences are LGHDT and YNNKEL (reference sequence). The source was lung tumor tissue, collected at surgery. The chain is built from TRBV3-1 and TRBJ2-7; D is unresolved. This TCR came from a female donor with early-stage non-small cell lung cancer. The CDR3 sequence: CASSQQLSSYEQYF. As DNA, the CDR3 is TGTGCCAGCAGCCAACAGTTAAGCTCCTACGAGCAGTACTTC.